This TCR beta chain was sequenced for a study of radiotherapy plus CTLA-4 blockade in lung cancer. Points from the study as a whole: Once radiotherapy plus ipilimumab had been given, TCR clones derived from tumor expanded in blood.

Here immunoSEQ multiplex PCR was the method, and the copy in TCRdb shows in-frame clones only, minus some. Among some 90,000 clones listed, around 86% were seen once. About this clone itself: The antigen is not known.

In germline, CDR1 is SGDLS, CDR2 YYNGEE. CDR3 length: 13 residues. Trimming removed 1 base at V and 7 bases at J, with 9 bases between. The chain has TRBV9 and TRBJ2-1; D might be TRBD1 or TRBD2, each matching 5 bases. Sequencing used peripheral blood, obtained from a patient treated with radiotherapy plus ipilimumab. The sequence was collected from a human donor with non-small cell lung cancer who had stable disease on radiotherapy plus ipilimumab. In DNA form, the CDR3 reads TGTGCCAGCAGCGTATTAGGGGAGAATGAGCAGTTCTTC. Protein: CASSVLGENEQFF.